Listed below are T cell receptor beta chains from one sample, sequenced in a study of T cell responses to AZD1222 COVID-19 vaccine. Sequencing was performed with immunoSEQ multiplex PCR; in TCRdb, only in-frame clones are kept and a portion is missing. The table records about 170,000 clones, 85% to 95% of them present only once. The material sequenced was peripheral blood, taken on day 0 of AZD1222 vaccination. Every receptor here comes from an adult in good health. Each CDR3 is given with its conserved first and last residue. Each record gives: J gene, D gene, clone size, V gene, CDR3 DNA, CDR3 protein. A D gene is named only where the DNA matches it firmly. Clone size is given for some rows only: seen once, a few or many times, or a class if the clone is expanded.

>TRBJ1-2|TRBD1|-|TRBV18
TGTGCCAGCTCACCGACACCGGGACAGCGAGAGTCGTCTCCTGGCTACACCTTC
CASSPTPGQRESSPGYTF
>TRBJ1-5|-|few|TRBV2
TGTGCCAGCAGTGCCGAATATAGCAATCAGCCCCAGCATTTT
CASSAEYSNQPQHF
>TRBJ1-2|-|-|TRBV4-2
TGTGCCAGCAGCCCCACCCTGGGGGGCGAAGATATAGGCTACACCTTC
CASSPTLGGEDIGYTF
>TRBJ1-5|-|-|TRBV12-3/TRBV12-4
TGTGCCAGCAGTTTGCAGGGAAATCAGCCCCAGCATTTT
CASSLQGNQPQHF
>TRBJ1-3|-|-|TRBV5-4
TGTGCCAGCAGCTTGCGCCACTCTGGAAACACCATATATTTT
CASSLRHSGNTIYF
>TRBJ1-2|-|-|TRBV19
TGTGCCAGTAGTATCCTGGTAGGCTATGGCTACACCTTC
CASSILVGYGYTF
>TRBJ2-7|TRBD1|-|TRBV19
TGTGCCAGTAGTTCACGGACAGGGGCGAGCGAGCAGTACTTC
CASSSRTGASEQYF
>TRBJ1-4|TRBD1|-|TRBV4-2
TGTGCCAGCAGCCAGAACAGGGGGGATAACGAAAAACTGTTTTTT
CASSQNRGDNEKLFF
>TRBJ2-7|-|-|TRBV19
TGTGCCAGTAGTAAGGCGTCAGTCGGCTCCTACGAGCAGTACTTC
CASSKASVGSYEQYF
>TRBJ2-2|-|once|TRBV14
TGTGCCAGCAAAAACTACCTGACCGGGGAGCTGTTTTTT
CASKNYLTGELFF
>TRBJ1-4|TRBD1|-|TRBV2
TGTGCCAGCAGTGGGACAGGGGGGAATGAAAAACTGTTTTTT
CASSGTGGNEKLFF
>TRBJ2-5|-|once|TRBV7-8
TGTGCCAGCAGCCTAGGAGGGGGGGCCTTCCGAGAGACCCAGTACTTC
CASSLGGGAFRETQYF
>TRBJ1-2|-|-|TRBV29-1
TGCAGCGTTGTTTCCGCCAGGGTGGGATATGGCTACACCTTC
CSVVSARVGYGYTF
>TRBJ1-1|TRBD1|-|TRBV7-9
TGTGCCAGCAGCCTCTTGACAGGGGCGGGCACTGAAGCTTTCTTT
CASSLLTGAGTEAFF
>TRBJ1-1|-|-|TRBV6-5
TGTGCCAGCAGGTTCGGGGGGAACACTGAAGCTTTCTTT
CASRFGGNTEAFF
>TRBJ1-2|-|-|TRBV4-1
TGCGCCAGCAACCAAGAACGAGGGGGGATTAGTGGCTACACCTTC
CASNQERGGISGYTF
>TRBJ1-5|-|-|TRBV7-2
TGTGCCAGCTGCTTTGGGGGTCAGAAGGGGCAGCCCCAGCATTTT
CASCFGGQKGQPQHF
>TRBJ1-2|-|-|TRBV12-3/TRBV12-4
TGTGCCAGCAGCCCCCGCCTCATCTATGGCTACACCTTC
CASSPRLIYGYTF
>TRBJ2-1|-|-|TRBV5-1
TGCGCCAGCAGCTTGGGTGGGGTCTACTCCTACAATGAGCAGTTCTTC
CASSLGGVYSYNEQFF
>TRBJ1-1|-|-|TRBV9
TGTGCCAGCAGCGTGACCTGGGGGGAGAACACTGAAGCTTTCTTT
CASSVTWGENTEAFF
>TRBJ2-3|TRBD2|-|TRBV28
TGTGCCAGCAGTTCTGGGACTAGCGGCGATACGCAGTATTTT
CASSSGTSGDTQYF
>TRBJ2-7|-|-|TRBV12-5
TGTGCTAGTGGTTCTCGACGGGACGGACGATCCTACGAGCAGTACTTC
CASGSRRDGRSYEQYF
>TRBJ2-3|-|-|TRBV2
TGTGCCAGCAGCCTAGACAGGATGGGCGCAGATACGCAGTATTTT
CASSLDRMGADTQYF
>TRBJ1-1|-|many|TRBV5-1
TGCGCCAGCAGCTTTTATGGGGAGAAGGACACTGAAGCTTTCTTT
CASSFYGEKDTEAFF
>TRBJ2-7|TRBD2|-|TRBV5-5
TGTGCCAGCAGCGGCGGGACTAGCTCCTACGAGCAGTACTTC
CASSGGTSSYEQYF
>TRBJ2-7|-|once|TRBV5-4
TGTGCCAGCAGCTCGGTGACGGACACCTCCTACGAGCAGTACTTC
CASSSVTDTSYEQYF
>TRBJ1-3|-|-|TRBV15
TGTGCCACCAGCAGAGGGGAGACGAGCTCTGGAAACACCATATATTTT
CATSRGETSSGNTIYF
>TRBJ2-7|-|once|TRBV5-6
TGTGCCAGCAGCTCCCTCTTAAGCTACGAGCAGTACTTC
CASSSLLSYEQYF
>TRBJ2-3|TRBD2|-|TRBV9
TGTGCCAGCAGCGTAGAATCGGGACTAAGCGCCCGCGATACGCAGTATTTT
CASSVESGLSARDTQYF
>TRBJ2-2|-|-|TRBV18
TGTGCCAGCTCACCCCCAACCACCGGGGAGCTGTTTTTT
CASSPPTTGELFF
>TRBJ2-1|-|-|TRBV9
TGTGCCAGCAGTGGGGGCAGGGATGGTTACAATGAGCAGTTCTTC
CASSGGRDGYNEQFF
>TRBJ1-1|-|once|TRBV6-5
TGTGCCAGCACCCCAGGGGCGAACACTGAAGCTTTCTTT
CASTPGANTEAFF
>TRBJ2-1|-|-|TRBV7-6
TGTGCCAGCAGCTTAGGGCGGGATAGGTACAATGAGCAGTTCTTC
CASSLGRDRYNEQFF
>TRBJ1-4|TRBD1|many|TRBV11-2
TGTGCCAGCAGCTTCTCGACAGGGGTGGGGGAAAAACTGTTTTTT
CASSFSTGVGEKLFF
>TRBJ2-5|TRBD1|-|TRBV6-5
TGTGCCAGCAGCACACGGGACAGTCTGCGGGAGACCCAGTACTTC
CASSTRDSLRETQYF
>TRBJ1-2|-|-|TRBV11-2
TGTGCCAGCAGCCCGCCGTGGGGGGGGGCCCATTGGTATGGCTACACCTTC
CASSPPWGGAHWYGYTF
>TRBJ1-3|-|-|TRBV6-5
TGTGCCAGCAGTTACGCCGACGGCCGGTGGGGAAACACCATATATTTT
CASSYADGRWGNTIYF
>TRBJ2-7|-|-|TRBV2
TGTGCCATAAGGGGTGCTGTCTACGAGCAGTACTTC
CAIRGAVYEQYF
>TRBJ2-4|-|-|TRBV5-6
TGTGCCAGCAGCCCGACAGGCTTTAAGCTAGCCAAAAACATTCAGTACTTC
CASSPTGFKLAKNIQYF
>TRBJ1-5|-|once|TRBV18
TGTGCCAGCTCACGTACGGGGTCCGGCTTTGAAAGCAATCAGCCCCAGCATTTT
CASSRTGSGFESNQPQHF
>TRBJ1-1|TRBD1|-|TRBV29-1
TGCAGCGTAAAAAGTCCGGGACAGAGTATGAACACTGAAGCTTTCTTT
CSVKSPGQSMNTEAFF
>TRBJ2-1|-|-|TRBV3-1/TRBV3-2
TGTGCCAGCAGTCCGGGTATATGGAATGAGCAGTTCTTC
CASSPGIWNEQFF
>TRBJ1-1|-|-|TRBV6-2/TRBV6-3
TGTGCCAGCAGTTACGGAACAGGGCCCACTGAAGCTTTCTTT
CASSYGTGPTEAFF
>TRBJ2-1|-|-|TRBV7-2
TGTGCCAGCAGCTTTCCAACGGGGGCCCATGAGCAGTTCTTC
CASSFPTGAHEQFF
>TRBJ2-2|TRBD1|-|TRBV13
TGTGCCAGCAGCTCCCGAGACAGGGAAGGATCCGGGGAGCTGTTTTTT
CASSSRDREGSGELFF
>TRBJ2-7|-|-|TRBV12-3/TRBV12-4
TGTGCCAGCAGTAAGAACGCCTACGAGCAGTACTTC
CASSKNAYEQYF
>TRBJ1-1|-|-|TRBV6-4
TGTGCCAGCAGTGGTCTCGGGAACACTGAAGCTTTCTTT
CASSGLGNTEAFF
>TRBJ1-2|-|-|TRBV12-2
TGTGCAAGTCGCTTAGAATTCTTATCGGGCAGGGACGGATCGGGACCCTATGGCTACACCTTC
CASRLEFLSGRDGSGPYGYTF
>TRBJ1-1|-|once|TRBV5-1
TGCGCCAGCAGCCTGGGGAGGGGCCGTTTAATGAACACTGAAGCTTTCTTT
CASSLGRGRLMNTEAFF
>TRBJ1-2|-|-|TRBV10-3
TGTGCCATCAGTGAGGTCGGCACCAACTATGGCTACACCTTC
CAISEVGTNYGYTF
>TRBJ2-1|-|once|TRBV30
TGTGCCTGGAGTGTGAGTAGTGTCCGGGCTGAGCAGTTCTTC
CAWSVSSVRAEQFF
>TRBJ2-3|-|-|TRBV9
TGTGCCAGCAGCTCCCCATCCGGGGTGACAGATACGCAGTATTTT
CASSSPSGVTDTQYF
>TRBJ1-2|-|-|TRBV6-5
TGTGCCAGCAGTTACACCCGGGACCTCTATGGCTACACCTTC
CASSYTRDLYGYTF
>TRBJ1-6|-|-|TRBV27
TGTGCCAGCAGCAAGGGGGGGATGTGGGCCCTCCACTTT
CASSKGGMWALHF
>TRBJ2-7|TRBD1|-|TRBV5-1
TGCGCCAGCAGCTTTGCACCGGGACAGGGCTACGAGCAGTACTTC
CASSFAPGQGYEQYF
>TRBJ2-2|TRBD2|-|TRBV10-1
TGCGCCAGCAGTGGACTAGCGGGAGAAGATGGAGCGAACACCGGGGAGCTGTTTTTT
CASSGLAGEDGANTGELFF
>TRBJ1-4|-|-|TRBV6-5
TGTGCCAGCAGTTACCTGGGGGAAAAACTGTTTTTT
CASSYLGEKLFF
>TRBJ1-2|TRBD1|-|TRBV18
TGTGCCAGCTCACCCCTGGACAGGGGGCGAGGGTATGGCTACACCTTC
CASSPLDRGRGYGYTF
>TRBJ1-3|-|-|TRBV3-1/TRBV3-2
TGTGCCAGCAGCCAAGTAGTACCAGGGATGGCTGGAAACACCATATATTTT
CASSQVVPGMAGNTIYF